This T cell receptor beta chain came from a study of shared clonotypes between healthy human individuals. The healthy adult donors were HIV-negative and reported no recent acute infections or vaccinations. The authors divided CD4+ cells into CD45RA+ naive and CD45RA-negative memory subsets. This clone has a handful of counts. Its antigen is undetermined. Notes on the study in general: Tissue TCR repertoires likely differ from these blood-only repertoires.

An even split of each subset's genomic DNA across several immunoSEQ plates was performed. The table came from immunoSEQ multiplex PCR; TCRdb's copy has only in-frame clones and leaves some out. The sample holds a few hundred thousand clones, 60% to 70% seen once. The CDR3 consists of 12 residues. CDR1 is ENHRY, CDR2 SYGVKD, per germline. The V and J ends lost 3 bases and 6 bases respectively, with 9 bases between them. This chain uses TRBV10-3 with TRBJ2-7, with D possibly TRBD2 on 6 matching bases. The sequenced sample was memory CD4+ T cells sorted from blood. Subset in this sample: CD45RA-negative fraction. The clonotype was recovered from a man in his thirties or forties in good health. The CDR3 nucleotides read TGTGCCATCAGTGAAGCGGGCCCCGAGCAGTACTTC. This gives the protein CAISEAGPEQYF.